This TCR beta chain was identified during a study of cytomegalovirus exposure and HLA in healthy donors. Study in general: An earlier analysis found some 100 million unique TCR beta sequences from 200 million or so T cells. Samples from HLA-typed donors yielded about 85 million unique TCRs in an early data release.

General observations from the study: By HLA locus, TCR association rates varied in a later analysis, with DRB1 showing the most and HLA-C the fewest.

As to this clone: Its antigen remains unknown. Its ends do not fully match the called genes, so a read error is possible.

A multiplex PCR was run with 60 Vbeta primers and 13 Jbeta primers. In the original analysis: Among the unique TCR beta chains that a later analysis counted, 75 million to 85 million in all, some 10 million were shared. Produced via immunoSEQ multiplex PCR; TCRdb's table is partial and in-frame only. That table is the source of V, J and clone size, and D and trimming were worked out from the DNA. The sample contains 130,000 to 150,000 clones, 60% to 85% of which appear only once. The CDR3 is 13 amino acids. Germline assignment: CDR1 SGHTA and CDR2 FQGTGA. The sequence came from a man aged 40-50 years in good health and CMV-seropositive. The sample consisted of PBMCs. The rearrangement links TRBV7-3 to TRBJ2-7; 8 positions agree with TRBD2. In DNA form, the CDR3 reads TGTGCCAGCAGCATAACTAGCGGCTACGAGCAGTACTTC. It is translated as CASSITSGYEQYF. Supplemented by reference TRBV7-3 and TRBJ2-7, the full variable domain reads GAGVSQTPSNKVTEKGKYVELRCDPISGHTALYWYRQSLGQGPEFLIYFQGTGAADDSGLPNDRFFAVRPEGSVSTLKIQRTERGDSAVYLCASSITSGYEQYFGPGTRLTVT.